This is a list of T cell receptor beta chains from one sample in a study of cytomegalovirus exposure and HLA in healthy donors. The repertoire was sequenced with immunoSEQ multiplex PCR; TCRdb's copy has only in-frame clones and lacks some. Of roughly 180,000 clones listed, over 60% are singletons. Sequenced sample: PBMCs. Every receptor here comes from a female donor in good health and CMV-seronegative. Each CDR3 is given with its conserved first and last residue. A D gene is named only where the DNA matches it firmly. Clone size is not always given. Where it is, it says once, few, many or a class for expanded clones.

TRBV28	TRBJ1-2	few	TRBD1	TGTGCCAGCAGTTTACGGGACAGGAGTAACTATGGCTACACCTTC	CASSLRDRSNYGYTF
TRBV29-1	TRBJ2-3	-	TRBD1	TGCAGCGTTGAAGTGCTGACAGGGATCACAGATACGCAGTATTTT	CSVEVLTGITDTQYF
TRBV15	TRBJ2-1	-	-	TGTGCCACCAGCAGAGATGGGACGGGAGTAGGTGAGCAGTTCTTC	CATSRDGTGVGEQFF
TRBV10-3	TRBJ2-7	-	-	TGTGCCATCAGTGAGGTGGCTGGCCCCTACGAGCAGTACTTC	CAISEVAGPYEQYF
TRBV6-1	TRBJ1-4	few	-	TGTGCCAGCAGTGAAGGACAGGTTGCGGAGAAACTGTTTTTT	CASSEGQVAEKLFF
TRBV29-1	TRBJ2-1	once	-	TGCAGCGTTGAAGTTAGCCCGTACAATGAGCAGTTCTTC	CSVEVSPYNEQFF
TRBV30	TRBJ2-2	-	TRBD2	TGTGCCTGGGACGGACTAGCTCGCACCGGGGAGCTGTTTTTT	CAWDGLARTGELFF
TRBV27	TRBJ2-1	-	TRBD1	TGTGCCAGCACTTCACCGGGACAGAAATACAATGAGCAGTTCTTC	CASTSPGQKYNEQFF
TRBV5-4	TRBJ1-1	-	-	TGTGCCAGCAGCTGGGATACCCGGCTAGGGGCTAATGAAGCTTTCTTT	CASSWDTRLGANEAFF
TRBV5-8	TRBJ1-1	few	-	TGTGCCAGCAGCCCCCGGGAGGCGAACACTGAAGCTTTCTTT	CASSPREANTEAFF
TRBV5-1	TRBJ2-1	-	-	TGCGCCAGCAGCTTGGATAATAACAATGAGCAGTTCTTC	CASSLDNNNEQFF
TRBV21-1	TRBJ2-3	-	-	TGTGCCAGCAGCAAAACGACTAGCGGGAGATTGTCTAGCACAGATACGCAGTATTTT	CASSKTTSGRLSSTDTQYF
TRBV7-2	TRBJ2-7	-	-	TGTGCCAGCAGCTTATCGACAGAATACGAGCAGTACTTC	CASSLSTEYEQYF
TRBV4-2	TRBJ2-7	-	-	TGTGCCAGCAGCCAACGTAGCAGGGGCTACGAGCAGTACTTC	CASSQRSRGYEQYF
TRBV25-1	TRBJ2-2	-	-	TGTGCCAGCAGCTCGGACAGCCCAATGGGCACCGGGGAGCTGTTTTTT	CASSSDSPMGTGELFF
TRBV7-2	TRBJ2-7	-	-	TGTGCCAGCAGCTCCGTCCCTTACGAGCAGTACTTC	CASSSVPYEQYF
TRBV9	TRBJ1-3	few	TRBD1	TGTGCCAGCAGCGTAGGGCCAGGGGGAAACTCTGGAAACACCATATATTTT	CASSVGPGGNSGNTIYF
TRBV7-9	TRBJ1-2	-	TRBD1	TGTGCCAGCAGCCCGTCGGGACAGGGGGCTGATGGCTACACCTTC	CASSPSGQGADGYTF
TRBV12-5	TRBJ1-5	-	-	TGTGCTAGTGGGGTGGGACTTGTTGGTCAGCCCCAGCATTTT	CASGVGLVGQPQHF
TRBV4-3	TRBJ1-2	-	TRBD1	TGCGCCAGCAGCTCGCCCGGGACAGGGAATGGGGATGGCTACACCTTC	CASSSPGTGNGDGYTF
TRBV19	TRBJ2-4	-	TRBD2	TGTGCCAGTAGGGGGGGGTTCAAAAACATTCAGTACTTC	CASRGGFKNIQYF
TRBV7-9	TRBJ2-5	-	TRBD1	TGTGCCAGCAGCTTAGCCTCGGGACAGAAAGAGACCCAGTACTTC	CASSLASGQKETQYF
TRBV7-2	TRBJ1-3	-	-	TGTGCCAGCAGCTTAGGACTGATCTCTGGAAACACCATATATTTT	CASSLGLISGNTIYF
TRBV6-5	TRBJ1-2	few	TRBD1	TGTGCCAGCAGTTACGGACAGGGCCCTGGCTACACCTTC	CASSYGQGPGYTF
TRBV10-3	TRBJ1-1	once	-	TGTGCCATCAGTGACAGAGGCTCTGAAGCTTTCTTT	CAISDRGSEAFF
TRBV21-1	TRBJ2-6	few	-	TGTGCCAGCAGCAAAACAGGGGCAGTTGGGGCCAACGGCCTGACTTTC	CASSKTGAVGANGLTF
TRBV6-1	TRBJ2-7	-	-	TGTGCCAGCAGTGAACCCCCCGCGGAACTTTACCTCGGGGGCGAGCAGTACTTC	CASSEPPAELYLGGEQYF
TRBV19	TRBJ2-2	-	-	TGTGCCAGTAGTCCCCGGGGAAGGACCCAGCCGAACACCGGGGAGCTGTTTTTT	CASSPRGRTQPNTGELFF
TRBV7-9	TRBJ1-4	-	TRBD1	TGTGCCAGCAGCTTAAAGGGGGCCCCCTTTAATGAAAAACTGTTTTTT	CASSLKGAPFNEKLFF
TRBV30	TRBJ1-1	-	TRBD1	TGTGCCTGGACGGGTGCGACAGGGATGAACACTGAAGCTTTCTTT	CAWTGATGMNTEAFF
TRBV19	TRBJ1-2	few	TRBD1	TGTGCCAGTAGAGACCTGGGACAGGGGGGCAAAGGCTACACCTTC	CASRDLGQGGKGYTF
TRBV29-1	TRBJ1-1	-	-	TGCAGCGTATTACCGGGCGGAGGGAACACTGAAGCTTTCTTT	CSVLPGGGNTEAFF
TRBV9	TRBJ2-5	-	-	TGTGCCAGCAGCTCGCGGGAGACCCAGTACTTC	CASSSRETQYF
TRBV2	TRBJ2-7	once	TRBD2	TGTGCCAGCAGTCGGGGGGAGTCCTACGAGCAGTACTTC	CASSRGESYEQYF
TRBV7-9	TRBJ2-4	-	-	TGTGCCAGCAGCTTACCGGGCCCTTCGGAGGACATTCAGTACTTC	CASSLPGPSEDIQYF
TRBV5-4	TRBJ2-3	-	-	TGTGCCAGCAGCTTGGGCCGGGGGGATACGCAGTATTTT	CASSLGRGDTQYF
TRBV19	TRBJ2-3	-	-	TGTGCCAGTAGTTTCGGGGCAGATACGCAGTATTTT	CASSFGADTQYF
TRBV19	TRBJ2-1	-	-	TGTGCCAGTAGTATACCTTACAATGAGCAGTTCTTC	CASSIPYNEQFF